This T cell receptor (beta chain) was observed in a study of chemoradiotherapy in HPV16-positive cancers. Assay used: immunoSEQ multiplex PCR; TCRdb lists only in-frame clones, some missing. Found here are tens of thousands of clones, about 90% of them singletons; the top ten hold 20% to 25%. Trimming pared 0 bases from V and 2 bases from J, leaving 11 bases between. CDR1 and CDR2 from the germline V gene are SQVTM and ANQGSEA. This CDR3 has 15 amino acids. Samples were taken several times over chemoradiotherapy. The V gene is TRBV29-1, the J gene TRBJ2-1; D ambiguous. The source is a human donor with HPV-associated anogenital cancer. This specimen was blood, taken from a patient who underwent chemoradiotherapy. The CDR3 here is CSVEDLGLAYNEQFF. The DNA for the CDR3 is TGCAGCGTTGAAGATCTCGGGCTAGCCTACAATGAGCAGTTCTTC.